This paragraph reports one TCR beta chain. Antigen: not known. The cDNA for TCR beta came from 5'RACE template switching with UMIs. TCRdb re-called the 5' RACE reads; one entry per CDR3 protein, DNA not given. The ten most abundant clones cover under 7.5% of a sample with some 450,000 distinct CDR3 sequences. The sample originates from a study of T cells expressing NK-cell markers. Broader study findings: In roughly six donors, dominant NKG2C+ clonotypes were roughly 1.0-8% of CD8+ T cells. Dominance of the CD3+CD56-NKG2C+ fraction by these clonotypes also held in several donors.

This CDR3 has 16 amino acids. Sequenced input: blood T cells: a sorted CD56 or NKG2C T cell subset, CD4+ or CD8+ T cells, or bulk PBMC T cells (not recorded which). This chain joins TRBV12-3 or TRBV12-4 and TRBJ2-5; TCRdb reports TRBD1, a call that lacks DNA to check it against. The source of this sequence is a woman between 18 and 69 years old in good health. The CDR3 region is CASSSYPGTGQETQYF.